This T cell receptor beta chain is from a study of liver allograft versus peripheral blood T cells (dated by TCRdb to the early 2020s). Looking at the study overall: In liver transplant recipients, the study looked at T cell receptor repertoires in the peripheral blood and set them against the repertoires found within the transplanted livers. The full study reports these points: According to the report, the T cell receptor repertoires detected in peripheral blood were different from the repertoires found inside liver allografts.

Judged by its sample share, this clonotype qualifies as medium-sized (0.01 to 0.1%). It lacks a known antigen. Base qualities are missing; no much larger clone stands one base away. The sample was run on an Illumina MiSeq. TCRdb ran its own pipeline on the public reads, namely fastp trimming at Q25 and MiXCR clone calling, and kept in-frame beta chains. Rows with one shared CDR3 protein collapse into an entry with the most common genes and DNA. Recorded for this sample are about 14,000 distinct CDR3 sequences; around 18% of them occurred a single time. The ten largest clones capture about 12% of the sample. The origin of this receptor is a human patient who had a liver transplant. After a transplant, some of the T cells may come from the graft donor.

CDR3 loop: CSVLLPRASEAFF. The DNA is as follows: TGCAGCGTTCTGTTACCTCGGGCAAGTGAAGCTTTCTTT. The receptor chain draws on TRBV29-1 and TRBJ1-1, with no reliable assignment of the D segment. The CDR3 measures 13 amino acids from cysteine to phenylalanine. Solely the CDR3 DNA is kept, with 39 bases framed from the first base. V was cut back by 5 bases and J by 7 bases, leaving a gap of 17 bases between them. CDR1 SQVTM and CDR2 ANQGSEA are derived from the germline V gene.